This note documents a single T cell receptor (beta chain) sequence. Germline CDR1 ENHRY, CDR2 SYGVKD. Losses at the gene ends were 2 bases for V and 5 bases for J; bases not matched to a gene: 8. The length of the CDR3 is 16 residues. RNA transcripts were the source from which TCR beta CDR3 regions were amplified. The workflow started with a first-round RT-PCR run with HTBI primers and then moved on to a second-round multiplex PCR. TCRdb reprocessed the multiplex PCR reads via MiXCR and lists one record per CDR3 protein. The table has approximately 1.2 million distinct CDR3 sequences, about 36% seen once. The record originates from a study of Graves' ophthalmopathy and Graves' hyperthyroidism.

Specimen: peripheral blood or thyroid tissue (not recorded which). The sequence came from an adult man with Graves' hyperthyroidism. This chain joins TRBV10-3 and TRBJ2-2, with TRBD1 matching over 7 bases. The CDR3 coding sequence is TGTGCCATCAGTGAGAGTGAGGGGGCTGTTACCGGGGAGCTGTTTTTT. Encoded protein: CAISESEGAVTGELFF.